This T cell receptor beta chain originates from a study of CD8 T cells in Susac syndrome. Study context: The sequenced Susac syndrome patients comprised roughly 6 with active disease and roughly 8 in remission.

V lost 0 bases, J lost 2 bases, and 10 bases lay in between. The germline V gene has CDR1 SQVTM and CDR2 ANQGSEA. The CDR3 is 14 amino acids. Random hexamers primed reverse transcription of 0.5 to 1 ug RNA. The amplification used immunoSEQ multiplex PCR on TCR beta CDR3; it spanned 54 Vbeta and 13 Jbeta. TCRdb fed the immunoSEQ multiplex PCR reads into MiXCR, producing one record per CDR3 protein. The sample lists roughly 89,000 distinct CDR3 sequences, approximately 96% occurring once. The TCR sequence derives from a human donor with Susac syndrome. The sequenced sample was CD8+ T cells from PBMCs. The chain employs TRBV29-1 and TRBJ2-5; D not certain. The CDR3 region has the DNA TGCAGCGTTGAAGATCAGGCAGGACAAGAGACCCAGTACTTC. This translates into CSVEDQAGQETQYF.